This entry is about one T cell receptor (beta chain). This record comes from a study of blood T cell repertoires in COVID-19. In the study overall: The analysed material was cDNA or gDNA that came from T cells, B-cell-depleted T cells, or PBMCs.

Sequencing used immunoSEQ multiplex PCR; TCRdb keeps in-frame clones, though not all of them. The sample yields some 100,000 clones, 85% to 90% seen once. The CDR3 is 14 amino acids. The V gene's germline CDR1 is SGHAT and CDR2 FQDESV (reference sequence). Between the trimmed V and J ends, which lost 7 bases and 4 bases, there was a span of 17 bases. J is TRBJ2-7 and V is TRBV11-1, with no clear D. Sequenced: peripheral blood. The sequence was obtained from a human donor in a cohort sampled during active COVID-19. CDR3 sequence reads: CASTFRGPDYEQYF. CDR3 nucleotide sequence: TGTGCCAGCACCTTCCGAGGCCCGGATTACGAGCAGTACTTC.